The 24 T cell receptor beta chains listed next were all sequenced from one sample in a study of cytomegalovirus exposure and HLA in healthy donors. Primers included in the PCR were 60 Vbeta and 13 Jbeta primers. The protocol was immunoSEQ multiplex PCR, while the TCRdb copy is restricted to in-frame clones and leaves out a portion. The top ten clones hold around 1.5% of a sample with roughly 180,000 clones, more than 65% of them seen once. The sequenced sample was PBMCs. These receptors originate from a male donor in good health and CMV-seronegative.

The chain links TRBV4-1 to TRBJ1-6, with 7 positions matching TRBD1. The germline V gene encodes CDR1 MGHRA and CDR2 YSYEKL. Trimming at V came to 1 base and at J to 3 bases, leaving 18 bases not matched to a gene. The CDR3 length is 21 residues. CDR3 nucleotide sequence: TGCGCCAGCAGCCAAGGACTAACCCCGGGACAGTTTTTAGACTATAATTCACCCCTCCACTTT. This codes for CASSQGLTPGQFLDYNSPLHF.

Note on this clone: Other DNA sequences from this sample encode an identical CDR3 as well. V usage is TRBV6-5 and J usage is TRBJ2-7; D is unresolved. The V and J ends lost 6 bases and 2 bases respectively, with 11 bases between them. The CDR3 is made up of 13 amino acids. Germline V gene sequence: CDR1 MNHEY, CDR2 SVGAGI. CDR3 DNA sequence: TGTGCCAGCAGAGCCCATATCGCCTACGAGCAGTACTTC. Its translation: CASRAHIAYEQYF.

This chain links TRBV5-1 with TRBJ2-2; TRBD2 is a possible D gene (5 bases). The CDR3 is 14 residues long. Germline assignment: CDR1 SGHRS and CDR2 YFSETQ. Between the trimmed V and J ends, which lost 9 bases and 1 base, there was a span of 13 bases. CDR3 coding DNA: TGCGCCACCCGGGAAGCCCTGAACACCGGGGAGCTGTTTTTT. Protein: CATREALNTGELFF.

This sequence joins TRBV11-2 and TRBJ1-2; D is unresolved. The V and J ends lost 4 bases and 1 base respectively, with 7 bases between them. This CDR3 is built from 13 residues. Germline assignment: CDR1 SGHAT and CDR2 FQNNGV. The DNA of the CDR3 is TGTGCCAGCAGCTACAGTCTTAACTATGGCTACACCTTC. Amino acids: CASSYSLNYGYTF.

J is TRBJ2-7 and V is TRBV18; 7 bases align to TRBD1. J gave up 2 bases and V 2 bases, and 6 bases lay outside the gene matches. CDR1 and CDR2 from the germline V gene are KGHSH and LQKENI. The CDR3 contains 15 residues. This CDR3 reads CASSPEGASTYEQYF. In DNA form, the CDR3 reads TGTGCCAGCTCACCAGAGGGGGCTTCCACCTACGAGCAGTACTTC.

This chain connects TRBV10-3 to TRBJ2-2; 9 bases fit TRBD2. The germline V gene has CDR1 ENHRY and CDR2 SYGVKD. The CDR3 has 12 residues. Unmatched junction bases numbered 2, after V lost 10 bases and J lost 5 bases. Here the CDR3 reads CATGLATGELFF. The CDR3 bases are TGTGCCACCGGACTAGCGACCGGGGAGCTGTTTTTT.

The gene calls are TRBV6-5 and TRBJ2-7; TRBD2 matches 7 bases. Germline CDR1 is MNHEY and CDR2 is SVGAGI. Losses at the gene ends were 5 bases for V and 3 bases for J; bases not matched to a gene: 4. This CDR3 is 13 amino acids long. The CDR3 sequence is CASSPREGYEQYF. Written as DNA, the CDR3 is TGTGCCAGCAGTCCGAGGGAGGGCTACGAGCAGTACTTC.

This clone was seen a few times. The chain carries TRBV11-2 and TRBJ2-3; weak D call: TRBD2 (7 bases). Germline V CDR1 and CDR2: SGHAT, FQNNGV. With 1 base removed from V and 8 bases from J, the gap between germline ends came to 19 bases. This CDR3 comprises 16 residues. The CDR3 loop reads CASSLVGGAGSATQYF. The CDR3 nucleotides are TGTGCCAGCAGCTTAGTAGGGGGAGCGGGGTCGGCTACGCAGTATTTT.

The chain joins TRBV18 to TRBJ2-7, with 8 bases that match TRBD2. The CDR3 runs 14 residues. Germline V gives CDR1 KGHSH, CDR2 LQKENI. Losses at the gene ends were 1 base for V and 9 bases for J; bases not matched to a gene: 8. The chain's CDR3 is CASSPQGTRGPQYF. The CDR3 DNA reads as TGTGCCAGCTCACCACAAGGGACTAGAGGGCCGCAGTACTTC.

This chain uses TRBV4-3 with TRBJ2-1; possible D gene TRBD2, 6 bases. The CDR3 loop spans 16 amino acids. Germline V gene data show CDR1 as LGHNA and CDR2 as YSLEER. Between the trimmed V and J ends, which lost 1 base and 0 bases, there was a span of 10 bases. CDR3 nucleotide sequence: TGCGCCAGCAGCCAAGGAGGCGGGACCTCCTACAATGAGCAGTTCTTC. It codes for CASSQGGGTSYNEQFF.

The chain employs TRBV5-5 and TRBJ2-5, with D perhaps matching TRBD2 (6 bases). V was pared by 3 bases and J by 2 bases, with 17 bases between. CDR1 and CDR2 (germline): SGHKS, YYEKEE (reference sequence). CDR3 length equals 16 residues. The CDR3 protein is CASSSVGGGGQETQYF. The DNA of the CDR3 is TGTGCCAGCAGCTCCGTGGGGGGTGGAGGGCAAGAGACCCAGTACTTC. Full variable domain (remainder filled in from reference TRBV5-5 and TRBJ2-5): DAGVTQSPTHLIKTRGQQVTLRCSPISGHKSVSWYQQVLGQGPQFIFQYYEKEERGRGNFPDRFSARQFPNYSSELNVNALLLGDSALYLCASSSVGGGGQETQYFGPGTRLLVL.

This clone was picked up a small number of times. This rearrangement joins TRBV7-2 to TRBJ2-7; a possible D gene is TRBD2 (5 bases). The CDR3 consists of 13 residues. V gave up 4 bases and J gave up 3 bases, with 10 bases separating them. Germline assignment: CDR1 SGHTA and CDR2 FQGNSA. In nucleotides, the CDR3 is TGTGCCAGCAGCTCCCCCGGGGTCTACGAGCAGTACTTC. This sequence encodes CASSSPGVYEQYF.

This chain links TRBV19 with TRBJ2-3; the match to TRBD1 covers 10 bases. The trim removed 5 bases at V and 4 bases at J, leaving 9 bases unmatched. The CDR3 sequence is 16 residues long. In germline, CDR1 is LNHDA, CDR2 SQIVND (reference sequence). CDR3 loop: CASSPLGTGAPDTQYF. In nucleotides, the CDR3 is TGTGCCAGTAGTCCCTTGGGGACAGGGGCACCAGATACGCAGTATTTT.

The chain is built from TRBV19 and TRBJ1-1, with D possibly TRBD1 on 5 matching bases. The germline CDR1 and CDR2 sequences are LNHDA and SQIVND (reference sequence). This CDR3 comprises 15 residues. Trimming shortened V by 3 bases and J by 0 bases, and 11 bases separated the two germline ends. The CDR3 sequence is CASSMAGNMNTEAFF. DNA of the CDR3: TGTGCCAGTAGTATGGCAGGGAACATGAACACTGAAGCTTTCTTT.

The CDR3 protein is CASSLPGQGHSYIGYTF. The CDR3 bases are TGTGCCAGCAGTCTTCCCGGACAGGGCCACTCGTATATTGGCTACACCTTC. The chain employs TRBV28 and TRBJ1-2, with 8 bases identical to TRBD1. Germline V CDR1 and CDR2: MDHEN, SYDVKM. V was pared by 5 bases and J by 7 bases, with 18 bases of the junction left unmatched. There are 17 residues in the CDR3.

This CDR3 is CASSQGGSGITDTQYF. The CDR3 DNA is TGCGCCAGCAGCCAAGGGGGTAGCGGGATCACAGATACGCAGTATTTT. The gene calls are TRBV4-3 and TRBJ2-3, with 8 bases that match TRBD2. With 1 base clipped from V and 2 bases from J, the junction kept 5 bases outside the gene matches. Germline CDR1 is LGHNA and CDR2 is YSLEER. This CDR3 has 16 residues.

This sequence joins TRBV6-1 and TRBJ2-2; 9 bases map to TRBD2. Trimming removed 2 bases from V and 3 bases from J; junction bases left unmatched: 1. The CDR3 has 15 residues. Germline assignment: CDR1 MNHNS and CDR2 SASEGT. CDR3 in amino acids: CASSELAGHTGELFF. The CDR3 DNA reads TGTGCCAGCAGTGAACTAGCGGGGCACACCGGGGAGCTGTTTTTT.

Note on this clone: One end of the junction is discordant with germline, which a read error may explain. This chain uses TRBV7-2 with TRBJ2-7; 9 bases map to TRBD2. CDR1 is SGHTA, CDR2 FQGNSA, per germline. CDR3 length equals 13 residues. Here the CDR3 DNA reads TGTGCCAGCAGCCTAGCGGGGCCGGGTGGGCAGTACTTC. Translating gives CASSLAGPGGQYF.

The gene calls are TRBV27 and TRBJ1-3, with D perhaps TRBD1 (6 bases). Per the germline V gene, CDR1 is MNHEY and CDR2 is SMNVEV (reference sequence). Trimming took off 2 bases at V and 7 bases at J, with 12 bases between the two ends. The CDR3 runs to 14 residues. CDR3 sequence: CASSLRGTANTIYF. CDR3 DNA: TGTGCCAGCAGTTTAAGGGGGACGGCGAACACCATATATTTT.

The V gene is TRBV19, the J gene TRBJ1-1; 8 bases map to TRBD1. Germline values: CDR1 LNHDA, CDR2 SQIVND (reference sequence). Trimming took 5 bases from V and 1 from J; bases not matched to a gene: 9. CDR3 length: 16 residues. The CDR3 DNA sequence: TGTGCCAGTAGTCAGCCGGCAGGGGGCGGGAACACTGAAGCTTTCTTT. It specifies CASSQPAGGGNTEAFF. Looking up the rest from reference TRBV19 and TRBJ1-1 gives the full variable domain: DGGITQSPKYLFRKEGQNVTLSCEQNLNHDAMYWYRQDPGQGLRLIYYSQIVNDFQKGDIAEGYSVSREKKESFPLTVTSAQKNPTAFYLCASSQPAGGGNTEAFFGQGTRLTVV.

J is TRBJ2-7 and V is TRBV28; TRBD2 agrees at 8 bases. V dropped 11 bases and J dropped 0; count of bases not matched to a gene: 9. In germline, CDR1 is MDHEN, CDR2 SYDVKM. This CDR3 is 14 amino acids long. Written as DNA, the CDR3 is TGTGCCCGGGGTAGCGGGAACCTCTCCTACGAGCAGTACTTC. Its protein is CARGSGNLSYEQYF.

Only one count was recorded for this clone. The rearrangement uses TRBV4-3 and TRBJ2-1; tentatively, D is TRBD2 (5 bases). Germline values: CDR1 LGHNA, CDR2 YSLEER. Trimming pared 1 base from V and 3 bases from J, leaving 10 bases between. CDR3 length: 15 amino acids. CDR3 sequence (DNA): TGCGCCAGCAGCCAAGCGGTCGGGATCTACAATGAGCAGTTCTTC. Protein product: CASSQAVGIYNEQFF.

In its sample, this clone was seen a few times. This chain connects TRBV5-1 to TRBJ1-6, with 7 bases lining up with TRBD1. The trim removed 0 bases at V and 1 base at J, leaving 7 bases unmatched. The germline V gene has CDR1 SGHRS and CDR2 YFSETQ. This CDR3 comprises 18 residues. The CDR3: CASSLVLTGESYNSPLHF. CDR3 DNA sequence: TGCGCCAGCAGCTTGGTCCTCACAGGGGAATCCTATAATTCACCCCTCCACTTT.

Concerning this clone itself: The junction departs from the called germline gene at one end, perhaps through a read error. The CDR3 here is CASSPGWYGHTF. CDR3 DNA: TGTGCCAGCAGTCCCGGGTGGTATGGCCACACCTTC. The chain combines TRBV28 with TRBJ1-2, with D hard to call. The CDR3 spans 12 residues. CDR1 MDHEN and CDR2 SYDVKM come from the germline V gene.